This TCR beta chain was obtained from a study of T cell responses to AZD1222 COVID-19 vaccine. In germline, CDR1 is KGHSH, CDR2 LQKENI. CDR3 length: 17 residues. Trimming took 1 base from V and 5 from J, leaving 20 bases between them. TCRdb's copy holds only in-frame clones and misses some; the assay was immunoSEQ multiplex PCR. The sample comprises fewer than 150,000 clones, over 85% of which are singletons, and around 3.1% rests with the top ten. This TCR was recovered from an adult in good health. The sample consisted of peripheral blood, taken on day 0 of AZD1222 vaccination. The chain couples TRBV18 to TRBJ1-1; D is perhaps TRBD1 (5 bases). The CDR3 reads CASSPLYTGGVATEAFF. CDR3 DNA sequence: TGTGCCAGCTCACCACTGTATACGGGAGGGGTGGCGACTGAAGCTTTCTTT.